These 9 T cell receptor beta chains originate from one sample sequenced in a study of post-analysis software for immune sequencing data. Study conclusions and caveats: The study found TRBV5-6, TRBV5-1 and TRBV20-1 among about five TRBV segments more frequent in patients than controls.

The library was made from cDNA and included unique molecular identifiers. TCRdb independently ran MiXCR on the PCR reads; one entry per CDR3 protein. This table holds about 770,000 distinct CDR3 sequences, more than 45% found once. Their antigen targets remain unknown. The sequencing input was blood. These receptors were collected from a girl aged 5 to 17 with multiple sclerosis.

This clonotype appeared once. The genes are TRBV7-2 and TRBJ2-7, with D possibly being TRBD1 or TRBD2 (6 bases each). Germline lookup yields CDR1 SGHTA and CDR2 FQGNSA. Trimming took off 0 bases at V and 2 bases at J, with 17 bases between the two ends. This CDR3 spans 17 amino acids. DNA for the CDR3: TGTGCCAGCAGCTTAGCGCCGGGGGCTTCAAGAGCCTACGAGCAGTACTTC. Protein: CASSLAPGASRAYEQYF.

This clonotype occurred a few times. V usage is TRBV7-6 and J usage is TRBJ1-1; TRBD1 might be the D (6 bases). The CDR3 is made up of 15 amino acids. V was trimmed by 5 bases and J by 2 bases, leaving 15 bases between them. The germline V gene encodes CDR1 SGHVS and CDR2 FNYEAQ. As DNA, the CDR3 is TGTGCCAGCAGCCCCCGCTCCAGGGGTAACACTGAAGCTTTCTTT. Translating gives CASSPRSRGNTEAFF.

The rearrangement links TRBV28 to TRBJ2-7; D call uncertain. Trimming took 4 bases from V and 0 from J, leaving 19 bases between them. Germline V lookup: CDR1 MDHEN, CDR2 SYDVKM. The CDR3 is 17 residues long. The CDR3 sequence is CASSSQSRPKHSYEQYF. The CDR3 nucleotides are TGTGCCAGCAGTTCCCAGAGTCGGCCTAAACACTCCTACGAGCAGTACTTC.

The chain employs TRBV12-3 or TRBV12-4 and TRBJ1-6; no reliable D call. Trimming shortened V by 5 bases and J by 5 bases, and 10 bases separated the two germline ends. The CDR3 spans 14 residues. CDR3 in DNA: TGTGCCAGCAGTACAAAAACACATAATTCACCCCTCCACTTT. Protein: CASSTKTHNSPLHF.

The chain couples TRBV12-3 or TRBV12-4 to TRBJ1-5, with D hard to call. Trimming pared 3 bases from V and 7 bases from J, leaving 19 bases between. CDR3 length: 16 residues. The CDR3 bases are TGTGCCAGCAGTTTCAACTGGGTAGCAGCGGGGCAGCCCCAGCATTTT. The encoded protein is CASSFNWVAAGQPQHF.

Only a few counts were recorded for this clonotype. The genes are TRBV29-1 and TRBJ2-5, with no clear D. V was cut by 3 bases and J by 2 bases, with 7 bases left in between. The CDR3 totals 12 residues. Germline V gene lookup returns CDR1 SQVTM and CDR2 ANQGSEA. Here the CDR3 DNA reads TGCAGCGTTGAGTGGCAGCAAGAGACCCAGTACTTC. Encoded protein: CSVEWQQETQYF.

A note on this clonotype: One end of the junction does not line up with germline, which may come from a read error. The chain links TRBV7-2 to TRBJ2-1, with a possible D match to TRBD2 (6 bases). This CDR3 contains 15 residues. CDR1 SGHTA and CDR2 FQGNSA come from the germline V gene. The CDR3 is CVSSLADLLRDEQFF. The DNA of the CDR3 is TGTGTCAGCAGCTTAGCGGATCTCCTTAGGGATGAGCAGTTCTTC.

This clonotype was seen a few times. The chain couples TRBV7-2 to TRBJ2-1; the match to TRBD2 covers 13 bases. This CDR3 has 16 amino acids. Per the germline V gene, CDR1 is SGHTA and CDR2 is FQGNSA. Losses at the gene ends were 6 bases for V and 2 bases for J; bases not matched to a gene: 4. The CDR3 here is CASRPTSGGTYNEQFF. CDR3 nucleotides: TGTGCCAGCAGGCCGACTAGCGGGGGGACCTACAATGAGCAGTTCTTC.

This sequence joins TRBV6-5 and TRBJ2-1; D ambiguous. Per germline, CDR1 MNHEY and CDR2 SVGAGI. The CDR3 has 10 amino acids. Trimming stripped 11 bases from V and 9 bases from J, with 11 bases between. The CDR3 DNA sequence: TGTGCCGCTGGAAGCGTTGAGCAGTTCTTC. It is translated as CAAGSVEQFF.